Each of the 19 T cell receptor beta chains below was sequenced from the same sample in a study of blood T cell repertoires in COVID-19. This table comes from immunoSEQ multiplex PCR, and its TCRdb copy is limited to in-frame clones, with some not included. The data show roughly 400,000 clones, 85% to 90% seen once. The sequencing input was PBMCs or T cells enriched from blood (not recorded which). The receptors shown here come from a woman aged 30 to 39 who had recovered from COVID-19.

This rearrangement joins TRBV28 to TRBJ2-5; possibly TRBD1 for D (5 bases). Trimming removed 1 base at V and 4 bases at J, with 13 bases between. Germline loops: CDR1 MDHEN, CDR2 SYDVKM. This CDR3 has 15 amino acids. CDR3 region: CASSLFTGAAETQYF. The CDR3 nucleotides are TGTGCCAGCAGTTTATTCACAGGCGCCGCAGAGACCCAGTACTTC.

This clone was observed a handful of times. The chain is built from TRBV2 and TRBJ2-7; D is unclear. Germline V gene lookup returns CDR1 SNHLY and CDR2 FYNNEI. The CDR3 runs to 11 residues. Trimming took 8 bases from V and 2 from J, leaving 7 bases between them. The CDR3 DNA reads as TGTGCCAGCGCCCCTACCTACGAGCAGTACTTC. As protein: CASAPTYEQYF.

The rearrangement joins TRBV7-9 to TRBJ2-1, with D unresolved. V dropped 7 bases and J dropped 6 bases, with 13 bases sitting between them. Per germline, CDR1 SEHNR and CDR2 FQNEAQ (reference sequence). This CDR3 spans 13 amino acids. CDR3 sequence reads: CASTPRVTNEQFF. The CDR3 DNA reads TGTGCCAGCACCCCCCGGGTCACCAATGAGCAGTTCTTC.

This chain uses TRBV6-6 with TRBJ1-2; no definite D call. V lost 0 bases, J lost 2 bases, and 7 bases lay in between. Germline CDR1 MNHNY, CDR2 SVGAGI (reference sequence). The CDR3 runs to 14 residues. The CDR3 here is CASSYSEANYGYTF. The CDR3 nucleotides are TGTGCCAGCAGTTACTCAGAAGCCAACTATGGCTACACCTTC.

This clone was recorded once. This chain uses TRBV7-8 with TRBJ2-7; the match to TRBD1 covers 7 bases. V shed 5 bases and J 1 base; nucleotides not matched to a gene: 8. The CDR3 covers 15 residues. Germline V CDR1 and CDR2: SGHVS, FQNEAQ. The CDR3 here is CASSTRDRVSYEQYF. In DNA, the CDR3 is TGTGCCAGCAGCACCCGAGACAGGGTTTCCTACGAGCAGTACTTC. Together with reference TRBV7-8 and TRBJ2-7, the CDR3 gives the full variable domain: GAGVSQSPRYKVAKRGQDVALRCDPISGHVSLFWYQQALGQGPEFLTYFQNEAQLDKSGLPSDRFFAERPEGSVSTLKIQRTQQEDSAVYLCASSTRDRVSYEQYFGPGTRLTVT.

V gene TRBV5-1 combines with J gene TRBJ1-2; 9 bases map to TRBD1. This CDR3 is 15 amino acids long. Germline-derived CDR1 and CDR2 are SGHRS and YFSETQ. The V and J ends lost 4 bases and 2 bases, in that order; junction bases with no gene match: 6. This CDR3 is CASSGGQGVNYGYTF. Here the CDR3 DNA reads TGCGCCAGCAGCGGGGGACAGGGTGTGAACTATGGCTACACCTTC.

This clone occurred once. The chain uses TRBV5-1 and TRBJ1-1; TRBD1 matches 7 bases. Germline V CDR1 and CDR2: SGHRS, YFSETQ. The CDR3 covers 14 residues. The trim removed 6 bases at V and 3 bases at J, leaving 8 bases unmatched. CDR3 loop: CASKEPGQHTEAFF. The DNA of the CDR3 is TGCGCCAGCAAAGAACCGGGACAGCACACTGAAGCTTTCTTT.

This clone was observed once. The rearrangement joins TRBV4-1 to TRBJ1-2; D is perhaps TRBD1 (5 bases). The CDR3 length is 13 residues. V was shortened by 5 bases and J by 3 bases, with 10 bases between the two germline ends. CDR1 and CDR2 (germline): MGHRA, YSYEKL. DNA for the CDR3: TGCGCCAGCAGCAGAAAGGGGTACTATGGCTACACCTTC. It encodes CASSRKGYYGYTF.

The CDR3 nucleotides read TGTGCCAGCAGGGACGACAGGGAAGCCTACGAGCAGTACTTC. Amino acids: CASRDDREAYEQYF. The chain employs TRBV28 and TRBJ2-7, with TRBD1 matching 7 bases. The CDR3 consists of 14 residues. The V gene's germline CDR1 is MDHEN and CDR2 SYDVKM. V gave up 6 bases and J gave up 2 bases; unmatched junction bases: 7.

This chain links TRBV5-1 with TRBJ2-7, with TRBD1 identical over 10 bases. The V and J ends lost 1 base and 5 bases, in that order; junction bases with no gene match: 3. The CDR3 spans 14 residues. The V gene's germline CDR1 is SGHRS and CDR2 YFSETQ. Here the CDR3 reads CASSLRQGADEQYF. The CDR3 DNA reads as TGCGCCAGCAGCTTGAGACAGGGGGCGGACGAGCAGTACTTC. Together with reference TRBV5-1 and TRBJ2-7, the CDR3 gives the full variable domain: KAGVTQTPRYLIKTRGQQVTLSCSPISGHRSVSWYQQTPGQGLQFLFEYFSETQRNKGNFPGRFSGRQFSNSRSEMNVSTLELGDSALYLCASSLRQGADEQYFGPGTRLTVT.

The rearrangement links TRBV7-6 to TRBJ1-5; the D is unclear. V was trimmed by 2 bases and J by 3 bases, leaving 14 bases between them. Germline assignment: CDR1 SGHVS and CDR2 FNYEAQ. The CDR3 extends over 16 amino acids. For the CDR3, the DNA is TGTGCCAGCAGCTTATTGAGTGCAGGTATCAATCAGCCCCAGCATTTT. Its translation: CASSLLSAGINQPQHF.

The chain carries TRBV10-2 and TRBJ2-1; D is unclear. The V end lost 3 bases, the J end lost 1 base, and 10 bases lay between the germline ends. The germline gives CDR1 WSHSY, CDR2 SAAADI. The length of the CDR3 is 15 residues. CDR3 bases: TGCGCCAGCAGTGATCACTTGGTATCCTACAATGAGCAGTTCTTC. This codes for CASSDHLVSYNEQFF.

The chain is built from TRBV5-1 and TRBJ2-5; 7 positions match TRBD1. The junction had 7 bases not matched to a gene; V was cut back by 0 bases and J by 5 bases. Germline loops: CDR1 SGHRS, CDR2 YFSETQ. The CDR3 runs 15 residues. The CDR3 reads CASSLGGGDLETQYF. The CDR3, as DNA: TGCGCCAGCAGCTTGGGAGGGGGCGATTTGGAGACCCAGTACTTC.

This clone came up a few times. The V and J genes are TRBV19 and TRBJ1-6; 10 bases fit TRBD1. The CDR3 covers 15 residues. Germline lookup yields CDR1 LNHDA and CDR2 SQIVND (reference sequence). After removal of 5 bases from V and 6 bases from J, the junction contained 4 bases not matched to a gene. The CDR3 DNA reads TGTGCCAGTAGTCTAGGGACAGGGGTTAATTCACCCCTCCACTTT. As protein: CASSLGTGVNSPLHF.

The rearrangement links TRBV10-2 to TRBJ2-5, with D perhaps TRBD1 (6 bases). CDR3 length equals 14 residues. CDR1 WSHSY and CDR2 SAAADI come from the germline V gene. The ends were cut back, 0 bases at V and 4 bases at J, with 9 bases in the middle. CDR3 residues: CASSESRRGETQYF. In DNA, the CDR3 is TGCGCCAGCAGTGAGTCGCGCAGGGGAGAGACCCAGTACTTC.

V gene TRBV30 combines with J gene TRBJ1-6, with TRBD1 as a possible D gene (6 bases). The CDR3 length is 13 residues. The ends were cut back, 7 bases at V and 11 bases at J, with 18 bases in the middle. Germline V CDR1 and CDR2: GTSNPN, SVGIG (reference sequence). The CDR3 nucleotides are TGTGCCTCATCCCACAGGGAAACGGCACCCCTCCACTTT. Protein product: CASSHRETAPLHF.

The chain couples TRBV4-2 to TRBJ2-7; 7 bases fit TRBD2. The V and J ends lost 1 base and 1 base, in that order; junction bases with no gene match: 7. The CDR3 consists of 16 residues. Germline V gives CDR1 LGHNA, CDR2 YNFKEQ. The CDR3: CASSQVRVAGSYEQYF. CDR3 nucleotides: TGTGCCAGCAGCCAAGTAAGAGTAGCGGGTTCCTACGAGCAGTACTTC.

This clone occurred once. V and J are TRBV3-1 (or the pseudogene TRBV3-2) and TRBJ1-3; D unclear. Germline V gene sequence: CDR1 LGHDT, CDR2 YNNKEL (reference sequence). Trimming removed 2 bases from V and 2 bases from J, with 10 bases in between. The length of the CDR3 is 15 residues. CDR3 amino acids: CASSQSSEPGNTIYF. CDR3 coding DNA: TGTGCCAGCAGCCAATCCTCGGAGCCTGGAAACACCATATATTTT.

The chain links TRBV4-1 to TRBJ1-2; TRBD1 is a possible D gene (6 bases). Germline-derived CDR1 and CDR2 are MGHRA and YSYEKL. The CDR3 extends over 15 amino acids. Trimming shortened V by 4 bases and J by 0 bases, and 12 bases separated the two germline ends. For the CDR3, the DNA is TGCGCCAGCAGCCTACGGGACACCGCTAACTATGGCTACACCTTC. This encodes CASSLRDTANYGYTF.